One sample yielded the 14 T cell receptor beta chains listed below, sequenced in a study of shared clonotypes between healthy human individuals. Only in-frame clones appear in the TCRdb table, and some are missing; sequencing was by immunoSEQ multiplex PCR. Of some 2,000,000 clones detected, around 95% appear once; the ten largest clones hold around 0.13%. The sample comprised naive CD4+ T cells sorted from blood. Subset of the sample: CD45RA+ positively selected. The receptors originated from a man aged 18-30 years in good health.

This clone was counted once. The sample contains more than one DNA sequence encoding this CDR3. The chain is built from TRBV6-6 and TRBJ1-2, with TRBD1 matching over 9 bases. With V trimmed by 6 bases and J by 2 bases, 1 base remained unmatched. There are 13 residues in the CDR3. The germline gives CDR1 MNHNY, CDR2 SVGAGI (reference sequence). CDR3 region: CASSGQGNYGYTF. Here the CDR3 DNA reads TGTGCCAGCAGCGGACAGGGGAACTATGGCTACACCTTC.

This sequence joins TRBV2 and TRBJ2-7, with D possibly called TRBD1 or TRBD2 (5 bases each). The CDR3 consists of 14 residues. V lost 6 bases to trimming and J lost 4 bases, with 16 bases between them. The germline gives CDR1 SNHLY, CDR2 FYNNEI. The CDR3, as DNA: TGTGCCAGCAGGTGGGGGACCGTAGCTTACGAGCAGTACTTC. This translates into CASRWGTVAYEQYF.

The gene calls are TRBV5-1 and TRBJ2-5, with 8 bases fitting TRBD1. Per the germline V gene, CDR1 is SGHRS and CDR2 is YFSETQ. Trimming cost V 4 bases and J 5 bases; bases outside gene matches: 10. This CDR3 spans 15 amino acids. CDR3 sequence: CASSQTPGGRETQYF. The CDR3 bases are TGCGCCAGCAGCCAAACTCCAGGGGGCCGGGAGACCCAGTACTTC.

The rearrangement joins TRBV5-1 to TRBJ1-6; the D is unclear. The ends were cut back, 4 bases at V and 7 bases at J, with 6 bases in the middle. Germline assignment: CDR1 SGHRS and CDR2 YFSETQ. This CDR3 is built from 12 residues. CDR3 coding DNA: TGCGCCAGCAGCCTTGTCAATTCACCCCTCCACTTT. It is translated as CASSLVNSPLHF.

CDR3 sequence: CASSNDRSWEQYF. CDR3 sequence (DNA): TGTGCCAGCAGCAATGACCGGAGTTGGGAGCAGTACTTC. The genes are TRBV6-1 and TRBJ2-7, with unresolved D. V dropped 6 bases and J dropped 7 bases, with 16 bases sitting between them. Looked up from germline, CDR1 is MNHNS and CDR2 is SASEGT. The CDR3 is 13 residues long.

The rearrangement links TRBV27 to TRBJ2-4; D gene unclear. The V end lost 8 bases, the J end lost 4 bases, and 12 bases lay between the germline ends. CDR3 length equals 13 residues. The germline CDR1 and CDR2 sequences are MNHEY and SMNVEV (reference sequence). In DNA form, the CDR3 reads TGTGCCAGCTCCCCCAGTCGAAAAAACATTCAGTACTTC. The encoded protein is CASSPSRKNIQYF.

V usage is TRBV21-1 and J usage is TRBJ1-1; the table's D gene call, TRBD1, was not cross checked with the DNA. TRBV21-1 is a pseudogene segment. The CDR3 length is 19 residues. CDR3 sequence: CASSRLNGTGKLGNTEAFF. The CDR3 DNA follows: TGTGCCAGCAGCAGACTCAACGGGACAGGGAAGTTGGGGAACACTGAAGCTTTCTTT.

This clone was seen only once. Within the sample, other DNA sequences also encode this same CDR3. V is TRBV5-1 and J is TRBJ2-7; TRBD2 matches at 13 bases. Trimming cost V 3 bases and J 7 bases; bases outside gene matches: 4. Germline loops: CDR1 SGHRS, CDR2 YFSETQ. The CDR3 totals 14 residues. CDR3 amino acids: CASSSGLAGDEQYF. The CDR3 DNA is TGCGCCAGCAGCTCCGGACTAGCGGGAGATGAGCAGTACTTC. Drawing the rest from reference TRBV5-1 and TRBJ2-7, the complete variable domain is KAGVTQTPRYLIKTRGQQVTLSCSPISGHRSVSWYQQTPGQGLQFLFEYFSETQRNKGNFPGRFSGRQFSNSRSEMNVSTLELGDSALYLCASSSGLAGDEQYFGPGTRLTVT.

The chain uses TRBV6-6 and TRBJ1-3; the D is unclear. The germline V gene has CDR1 MNHNY and CDR2 SVGAGI (reference sequence). The CDR3 is made up of 14 amino acids. The germline V and J ends were trimmed by 7 bases and 4 bases, with 14 bases remaining between them. The CDR3 here is CASKASQAGNTIYF. The DNA of the CDR3 is TGTGCCAGCAAGGCTTCCCAGGCGGGAAACACCATATATTTT.

The V and J genes are TRBV11-2 and TRBJ1-5; D is unclear. The V gene lost 4 bases and the J gene lost 6 bases, with 16 bases spanning the gap. There are 15 residues in the CDR3. Germline-derived CDR1 and CDR2 are SGHAT and FQNNGV. CDR3 DNA: TGTGCCAGCAGCTCCGACGGAGGTCCCGCTCAGCCCCAGCATTTT. Translating it yields CASSSDGGPAQPQHF.

This chain links TRBV30 with TRBJ2-1, with TRBD2 matching 10 bases. Germline trimming cut 0 bases from V and 6 bases from J; bases unmatched to any gene: 2. Germline V gene lookup returns CDR1 GTSNPN and CDR2 SVGIG (reference sequence). The CDR3 extends over 14 amino acids. The CDR3 DNA follows: TGTGCCTGGAGTGTAGCGGGAGGGCCCAATGAGCAGTTCTTC. As protein: CAWSVAGGPNEQFF. Full variable domain (rest looked up from reference TRBV30 and TRBJ2-1): SQTIHQWPATLVQPVGSPLSLECTVEGTSNPNLYWYRQAAGRGLQLLFYSVGIGQISSEVPQNLSASRPQDRQFILSSKKLLLSDSGFYLCAWSVAGGPNEQFFGPGTRLTVL.

With respect to this clone: Different DNA sequences within this sample yield the same CDR3. For the CDR3, the DNA is TGTGCCATCAGTGAGTTCGGGGGGGCTAACACTGAAGCTTTCTTT. It specifies CAISEFGGANTEAFF. This chain uses TRBV10-3 with TRBJ1-1; TRBD1 might be the D (6 bases). The CDR3 totals 15 residues. V was clipped by 1 base and J by 2 bases, with 11 bases between them. The germline gives CDR1 ENHRY, CDR2 SYGVKD.

This sequence joins TRBV6-1 and TRBJ1-2, with D possibly matching TRBD1 (6 bases). Germline CDR1 and CDR2: MNHNS and SASEGT. With 0 bases removed from V and 3 bases from J, the gap between germline ends came to 14 bases. This CDR3 comprises 16 residues. CDR3 bases: TGTGCCAGCAGTGAAGCGGCCAGGGGAACATACTATGGCTACACCTTC. The encoded protein is CASSEAARGTYYGYTF.

This chain joins TRBV5-4 and TRBJ1-1, with TRBD1 matching 8 bases. Germline assignment: CDR1 SGHNT and CDR2 YYREEE (reference sequence). V trimming: 3 bases; J trimming: 4 bases; junction bases outside the gene matches: 5. This CDR3 has 14 residues. The CDR3 loop is CASSWRTGGTEAFF. CDR3 DNA: TGTGCCAGCAGCTGGAGAACAGGGGGCACTGAAGCTTTCTTT.